These T cell receptor beta chains were read from a single sample in a study of identical twins. TCRdb re-called the 5' RACE reads through MiXCR, storing one row per CDR3 protein. The repertoire holds some 240,000 distinct CDR3 sequences, with around 8.3% as singletons. This sample was also put to use in a study of yellow fever vaccine responses in identical twins.

What was sequenced was CD8+ T cells sorted from blood. Receptor source: a woman aged 18-29 years in good health. CDR3s include the opening cysteine and the closing phenylalanine or tryptophan. Fields, in order: V gene, CDR3 protein.

TRBV11-1,CASSLGPPGQNPNYGYTF
TRBV2,CAGDRGDSPLHF
TRBV12-3/TRBV12-4,CASSYGGEFTEAFF
TRBV28,CASSLLNRGEQYF
TRBV27,CASSPSFYSAFTDTQYF
TRBV14,CASSQERTSELVGNEQFF
TRBV5-5,CASSFRPDRDLYGYTF
TRBV6-5,CASSYSPGGAPYEQYF
TRBV4-1,CASSLREGPAGRYEQYF
TRBV14,CASSQVWYEQFF
TRBV27,CASSPPRGLGETQYF
TRBV12-3/TRBV12-4,CASSLDPTGELFF
TRBV6-2/TRBV6-3,CASSYSWTGGGNQPQHF
TRBV3-1,CASSQGVPSGRLRSEQFF
TRBV27,CASSSALAKNIQYF
TRBV20-1,CSATGGGAEPLYEQYF
TRBV11-2,CASSLDAEGETQYF
TRBV28,CASSPTSGQGAYEQYF
TRBV6-5,CASSYWGTGGENSPLHF
TRBV7-9,CASSYTNEQFF
TRBV7-8,CASSGERGLRDEQYF
TRBV21-1,CASSRPGVANNEQFF
TRBV30,CAWRFGNEQFF
TRBV5-6,CASSGEYNEQFF
TRBV4-3,CASSQGQGASTGELSF
TRBV29-1,CSVGGYSYEQYF
TRBV19,CASSGTSDYNEQFF
TRBV20-1,CSAPGTRSGAYEQYF
TRBV29-1,CSVEDPRLADTDTQYF
TRBV7-9,CASSLDYQPQHF
TRBV12-3/TRBV12-4,CASRQGPEKLFF
TRBV27,CAGNQPQHF
TRBV7-2,CASSLGTVPEAFF
TRBV27,CASSLIAGDPYEQYF
TRBV28,CASSRGPIFPYEQYF
TRBV20-1,CSGATGDAGELFF
TRBV4-2,CASSHNRGDAYEQYF
TRBV7-9,CASSPKITSGMGNEQFF
TRBV24-1,CATSDLEEGQFF
TRBV5-1,CASSLFNLDEQFF
TRBV2,CASSRVDWTYEQYF
TRBV7-8,CASRHVRDGRETQYF
TRBV27,CASSLSRLAGWETQYF